These 26 T cell receptor beta chains were sequenced from one sample in a study of vaccination effects on CD4 cells after COVID-19. Sequencing was performed with immunoSEQ multiplex PCR; in TCRdb, only in-frame clones are kept and a portion is missing. Among tens of thousands of clones, nearly 80% were seen once, and the ten largest hold just over 6%. These TCRs are of unknown antigen specificity. Under the ViraFEST assay, PBMC were stimulated with viral peptide pools so that antigen-specific CD4+ T cells expanded. Sequencing was performed afterwards. Culture lasted 10 days before CD4+ T cell isolation. Recipients of the vaccine had no prior SARS-CoV-2 infection and negative nucleocapsid antibodies. The sequences come from CD4+ T cells from PBMCs cultured with HCoV-OC43 spike peptides, collected before COVID-19 vaccination. Sample subset: HCoV-OC43 spike overlapping peptide pool stimulation. The receptor source for this set is a human donor who received a COVID-19 vaccine.

The V gene is TRBV9, the J gene TRBJ1-2; D is unclear. CDR3 length: 13 amino acids. Germline assignment: CDR1 SGDLS and CDR2 YYNGEE. The V and J ends lost 8 bases and 2 bases respectively, with 13 bases between them. Here the CDR3 DNA reads TGTGCCAGTAACCGGAATGCGAACTATGGCTACACCTTC. It specifies CASNRNANYGYTF. The variable domain in full, completed from reference TRBV9 and TRBJ1-2, reads DSGVTQTPKHLITATGQRVTLRCSPRSGDLSVYWYQQSLDQGLQFLIQYYNGEERAKGNILERFSAQQFPDLHSELNLSSLELGDSALYFCASNRNANYGYTFGSGTRLTVV.

The CDR3 region is CASSLSPGQGAEAEAFF. The CDR3 region has the DNA TGTGCCAGCAGCTTATCTCCGGGACAGGGAGCTGAAGCTGAAGCTTTCTTT. The rearrangement links TRBV7-3 to TRBJ1-1; 9 nucleotides agree with TRBD1. CDR1 and CDR2 (germline): SGHTA, FQGTGA. CDR3 length equals 17 residues. Losses at the gene ends were 2 bases for V and 6 bases for J; bases not matched to a gene: 13.

The V gene is TRBV30, the J gene TRBJ2-7; 7 bases are a match to TRBD2. This CDR3 has 14 residues. Germline V gives CDR1 GTSNPN, CDR2 SVGIG (reference sequence). Trimming at V came to 2 bases and at J to 4 bases, leaving 8 bases not matched to a gene. The CDR3 DNA reads as TGTGCCTGGAGTCCCGGGGGGAGCGGATACGAGCAGTACGTC. This codes for CAWSPGGSGYEQYV.

The chain uses TRBV7-2 and TRBJ2-5; D may be TRBD1 or TRBD2 (6 bases each). Trimming took 3 bases from V and 5 from J, leaving 13 bases between them. This CDR3 contains 14 residues. Germline loops: CDR1 SGHTA, CDR2 FQGNSA. For the CDR3, the DNA is TGTGCCAGCAGCTTCGGGGGCCAAGGGGAGACCCAGTACTTC. It is translated as CASSFGGQGETQYF.

This clone was seen more than once but under ten times. The chain uses TRBV19 and TRBJ1-1, with TRBD1 matching 9 bases. The germline V gene encodes CDR1 LNHDA and CDR2 SQIVND (reference sequence). With V trimmed by 6 bases and J by 5 bases, 10 bases remained unmatched. This CDR3 comprises 15 residues. The CDR3 region has the DNA TGTGCCAGTAGGTTAAAACAGGGGGCAGGGACTGAAGCTTTCTTT. Its translation: CASRLKQGAGTEAFF.

This chain uses TRBV4-1 with TRBJ1-5; D gene unclear. There are 14 residues in the CDR3. In germline, CDR1 is MGHRA, CDR2 YSYEKL. V lost 4 bases, J lost 4 bases, and 11 bases lay in between. The CDR3 is CASSPGRENQPQHF. The DNA of the CDR3 is TGCGCCAGCAGCCCTGGACGGGAGAATCAGCCCCAGCATTTT.

CDR3 sequence reads: CASSLRVVGGYTF. DNA of the CDR3: TGTGCCAGCAGTTTAAGGGTGGTTGGTGGCTACACCTTC. The chain recombines TRBV12-3 or TRBV12-4 with TRBJ1-2; D gene unclear. Deletions cut 2 bases from V and 7 bases from J, with 11 bases between. CDR3 length: 13 residues.

The rearrangement uses TRBV6-5 and TRBJ2-3; 9 nucleotides match TRBD2. Germline V gene data show CDR1 as MNHEY and CDR2 as SVGAGI. The CDR3 consists of 15 residues. J was trimmed by 2 bases and V by 4 bases; bases with no gene match: 4. The DNA of the CDR3 is TGTGCCAGCAGTTCTAGCGGGGTCCTCACAGATACGCAGTATTTT. It is translated as CASSSSGVLTDTQYF.

Notes on this clone: It is likely a read error, because the conserved phenylalanine at the end of the CDR3 is missing. The DNA is left out, because the CDR3 cannot be placed on it with certainty; the CDR3 is given as TCRdb lists it. This chain uses TRBV19 with TRBJ1-1; TRBD1, the table's D call, was not compared with the DNA. From its first to its last residue, the CDR3 has 11 amino acids. Per germline, CDR1 LNHDA and CDR2 SQIVND (reference sequence). CDR3 amino acids: CASSRRPGGSG.

This chain joins TRBV5-5 and TRBJ1-2; possibly TRBD1 for D (6 bases). Germline assignment: CDR1 SGHKS and CDR2 YYEKEE (reference sequence). Trimming took off 5 bases at V and 4 bases at J, with 12 bases between the two ends. The CDR3 is made up of 13 amino acids. The CDR3 is CASRLGHSYGYTF. CDR3 in DNA: TGTGCCAGCAGACTGGGACACAGCTATGGCTACACCTTC.

The chain recombines TRBV5-5 with TRBJ1-2; a possible D gene is TRBD1 (5 bases). Between the trimmed V and J ends, which lost 7 bases and 0 bases, there was a span of 13 bases. The CDR3 extends over 14 amino acids. Germline V gene lookup returns CDR1 SGHKS and CDR2 YYEKEE (reference sequence). The CDR3 is CASLHGGSNYGYTF. The CDR3 DNA sequence: TGTGCCAGCCTGCACGGGGGGTCTAACTATGGCTACACCTTC.

J is TRBJ1-4 and V is TRBV28; no clear D gene. The CDR3 consists of 17 residues. Trimming removed 0 bases from V and 2 bases from J, with 13 bases in between. Germline CDR1 and CDR2: MDHEN and SYDVKM. The CDR3 spells CASSLWVSGSTNEKLFF. The CDR3 nucleotides read TGTGCCAGCAGTTTATGGGTCAGTGGGTCCACTAATGAAAAACTGTTTTTT.

This clone was seen only a few times. This chain connects TRBV5-1 to TRBJ2-7, with D perhaps TRBD2 (6 bases). This CDR3 contains 13 residues. Germline values: CDR1 SGHRS, CDR2 YFSETQ. Trimming shortened V by 0 bases and J by 9 bases, and 13 bases separated the two germline ends. The CDR3 DNA reads as TGCGCCAGCAGCTTGGATTGGGGAGGTATGCAGTACGTC. Protein sequence: CASSLDWGGMQYV.

The chain combines TRBV5-1 with TRBJ2-1, with 10 bases fitting TRBD2. CDR1 and CDR2 from the germline V gene are SGHRS and YFSETQ. V shed 2 bases, J shed 7 bases, and the junction held 6 bases outside the gene matches. The CDR3 extends over 15 amino acids. DNA of the CDR3: TGCGCCAGCAGCTTAAAGCGGGGGGGGTGGAATGAGCAGTTCTTC. Translation: CASSLKRGGWNEQFF.

This clone was counted once. This chain uses TRBV5-1 with TRBJ2-7, with 7 bases lining up with TRBD1. Losses at the gene ends were 2 bases for V and 4 bases for J; bases not matched to a gene: 3. The CDR3 contains 13 residues. Germline V gene lookup returns CDR1 SGHRS and CDR2 YFSETQ. CDR3 sequence: CASSFEQGYEQYV. In nucleotides, the CDR3 is TGCGCCAGCAGCTTTGAACAGGGGTACGAGCAGTACGTC.

This chain uses TRBV5-1 with TRBJ1-1; 8 nucleotides agree with TRBD1. Germline-derived CDR1 and CDR2 are SGHRS and YFSETQ. The CDR3 consists of 13 residues. The J segment lost 5 bases and the V segment lost 4 bases, leaving 4 bases of the junction unmatched. The DNA for the CDR3 is TGCGCCAGCAGCCCGACAGGGGAGACTGAAGCTTTCTTT. It codes for CASSPTGETEAFF.

The chain is built from TRBV29-1 and TRBJ2-1; no definite D call. Germline assignment: CDR1 SQVTM and CDR2 ANQGSEA. CDR3 length: 13 residues. The V gene lost 2 bases and the J gene lost 5 bases, with 10 bases spanning the gap. CDR3 bases: TGCAGCGTTGAACCCGACGGCAACAATGAGCAGTTCTTC. Its protein product is CSVEPDGNNEQFF.

The chain uses TRBV19 and TRBJ2-5; a possible D gene is TRBD2 (6 bases). The V end was cut by 3 bases, the J end by 5 bases, with 13 bases between. Germline assignment: CDR1 LNHDA and CDR2 SQIVND (reference sequence). The CDR3 totals 14 residues. In DNA form, the CDR3 reads TGTGCCAGTAGTATTCCAAGACGGGGGGAGACCCAGTACTTC. Protein product: CASSIPRRGETQYF.

The chain recombines TRBV19 with TRBJ1-4; 7 positions match TRBD1. CDR3 length: 15 amino acids. With 7 bases clipped from V and 4 bases from J, the junction kept 9 bases outside the gene matches. CDR1 is LNHDA and CDR2 is SQIVND in the germline V gene (reference sequence). The chain's CDR3 is CASTPGQPLNEKLFF. CDR3 nucleotide sequence: TGTGCCAGTACCCCGGGACAGCCCCTTAATGAAAAACTGTTTTTT.

This rearrangement joins TRBV3-1 (or the pseudogene TRBV3-2) to TRBJ2-5; D may be TRBD2 (6 bases). Between the trimmed V and J ends, which lost 0 bases and 3 bases, there was a span of 11 bases. CDR1 is LGHDT, CDR2 YNNKEL, per germline (reference sequence). The CDR3 is 15 residues long. This chain's CDR3 is CASSQDPGGEETQYF. The DNA of the CDR3 is TGTGCCAGCAGCCAAGATCCCGGGGGAGAAGAGACCCAGTACTTC.

This clone was found once. This chain uses TRBV2 with TRBJ1-2; 7 nucleotides match TRBD1. V lost 5 bases, J lost 3 bases, and 3 bases stayed unmatched. Looked up from germline, CDR1 is SNHLY and CDR2 is FYNNEI. The CDR3 spans 13 residues. The CDR3, as DNA: TGTGCCAGCAGTTCAGGACAGGACTATGGCTACACCTTC. This gives the protein CASSSGQDYGYTF.

In regard to this clone: Other DNA sequences from this sample encode an identical CDR3 as well. V is TRBV28 and J is TRBJ1-4; maybe TRBD1 (6 bases). Germline V gene sequence: CDR1 MDHEN, CDR2 SYDVKM. Deletions cut 6 bases from V and 3 bases from J, with 14 bases between. The CDR3 is 15 residues long. The DNA for the CDR3 is TGTGCCAGCAGCTCACGGGGGGCAGCTAATGAAAAACTGTTTTTT. It translates to CASSSRGAANEKLFF.

The V call is TRBV7-2, the J call TRBJ1-2, with a possible D match to TRBD1 (5 bases). The CDR3 runs 14 residues. The V end lost 4 bases, the J end lost 2 bases, and 11 bases lay between the germline ends. Germline CDR1 is SGHTA and CDR2 is FQGNSA. CDR3 sequence: CASSSQGRNYGYTF. CDR3 DNA sequence: TGTGCCAGCAGCTCCCAGGGACGGAACTATGGCTACACCTTC. The whole variable domain, filled in from reference TRBV7-2 and TRBJ1-2, reads GAGVSQSPSNKVTEKGKDVELRCDPISGHTALYWYRQSLGQGLEFLIYFQGNSAPDKSGLPSDRFSAERTGGSVSTLTIQRTQQEDSAVYLCASSSQGRNYGYTFGSGTRLTVV.

The V and J genes are TRBV7-2 and TRBJ2-5; 9 bases are a match to TRBD1. V shed 1 base, J shed 6 bases, and the junction held 9 bases outside the gene matches. The CDR3 spans 16 residues. In germline, CDR1 is SGHTA, CDR2 FQGNSA. CDR3 amino acids: CASSLGGTGIGKTQYF. The CDR3 nucleotides read TGTGCCAGCAGCTTAGGAGGGACAGGGATTGGGAAGACCCAGTACTTC.

The genes are TRBV6-5 and TRBJ1-4; D is perhaps TRBD1 (6 bases). V dropped 6 bases and J dropped 4 bases, with 9 bases sitting between them. The length of the CDR3 is 13 residues. The germline CDR1 and CDR2 sequences are MNHEY and SVGAGI. CDR3 DNA sequence: TGTGCCAGCAGACAGGGTTTTAATGAAAAACTGTTTTTT. Protein sequence: CASRQGFNEKLFF.

CDR3 sequence: CASSVVGNTGELFF. The CDR3 DNA reads as TGTGCCAGCAGCGTCGTTGGGAACACCGGGGAGCTGTTTTTT. This chain links TRBV9 with TRBJ2-2; D gene unclear. Germline-derived CDR1 and CDR2 are SGDLS and YYNGEE. The CDR3 spans 14 residues. The V gene lost 2 bases and the J gene lost 1 base, with 6 bases spanning the gap.